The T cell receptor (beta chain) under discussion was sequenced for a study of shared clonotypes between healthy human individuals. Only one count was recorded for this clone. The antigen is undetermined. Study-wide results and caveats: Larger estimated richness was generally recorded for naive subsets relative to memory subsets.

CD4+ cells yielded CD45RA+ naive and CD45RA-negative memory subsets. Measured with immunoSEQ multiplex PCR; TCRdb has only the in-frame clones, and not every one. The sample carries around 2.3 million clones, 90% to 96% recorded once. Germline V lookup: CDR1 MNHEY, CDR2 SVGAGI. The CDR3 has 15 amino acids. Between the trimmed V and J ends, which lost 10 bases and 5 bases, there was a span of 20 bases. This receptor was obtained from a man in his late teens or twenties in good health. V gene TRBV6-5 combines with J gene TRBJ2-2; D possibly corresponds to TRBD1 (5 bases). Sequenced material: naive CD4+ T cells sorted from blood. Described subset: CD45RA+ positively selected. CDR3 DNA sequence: TGTGCCACTTGGCAGGGCTTTCCTGGGACCGGGGAGCTGTTTTTT. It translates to CATWQGFPGTGELFF.